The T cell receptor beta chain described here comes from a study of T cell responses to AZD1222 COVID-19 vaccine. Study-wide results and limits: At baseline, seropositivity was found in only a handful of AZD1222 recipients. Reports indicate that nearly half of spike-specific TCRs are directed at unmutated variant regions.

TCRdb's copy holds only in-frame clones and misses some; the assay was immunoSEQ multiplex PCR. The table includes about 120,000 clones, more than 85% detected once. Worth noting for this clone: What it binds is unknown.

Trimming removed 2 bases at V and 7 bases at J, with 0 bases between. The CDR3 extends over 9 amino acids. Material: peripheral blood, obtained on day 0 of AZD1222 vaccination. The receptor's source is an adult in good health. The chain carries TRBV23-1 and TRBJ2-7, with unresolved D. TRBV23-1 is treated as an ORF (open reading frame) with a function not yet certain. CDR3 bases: TGCGCCAGCAGTCAAGAGCAGTACTTC. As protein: CASSQEQYF.